One sample yielded the 10 T cell receptor beta chains listed below, sequenced in a study of T cells in localized non-small cell lung cancer. Sequencing used immunoSEQ multiplex PCR; TCRdb keeps in-frame clones, though not all of them. The data contain under 3,000 clones, about a third of them seen just once; the ten biggest clones take up 3.5% to 4.5%. The sequences come from lymph node tissue, collected before any cancer treatment. Source of these receptors: a male donor at least 60 years old with stage II squamous cell lung carcinoma.

V and J are TRBV6-8 and TRBJ1-1; D possibly corresponds to TRBD1 (6 bases). This CDR3 spans 15 amino acids. V shed 10 bases and J shed 3 bases, with 21 bases lying between them. The germline gives CDR1 MNHGY, CDR2 SAAAGT. In DNA, the CDR3 is TGTGCCATCAGCCCCCCCGGACAGAGTTACACTGAAGCTTTCTTT. Its translation is CAISPPGQSYTEAFF.

This clone was counted between two and nine times. The V call is TRBV11-3, the J call TRBJ2-7; D not resolved. CDR3 length: 14 amino acids. The V gene lost 1 base and the J gene lost 6 bases, with 13 bases spanning the gap. CDR1 is SGHNT and CDR2 is YENEEA in the germline V gene. The CDR3 loop is CASSLGPLPREQYF. The CDR3 DNA is TGTGCCAGCAGCTTAGGTCCCCTACCCCGCGAGCAGTACTTC.

By sample fraction, this clone is large (0.1 to 1%). The chain links TRBV11-3 to TRBJ1-1; no firm D call. Germline CDR1 is SGHNT and CDR2 is YENEEA. The CDR3 is 14 amino acids. V lost 3 bases to trimming and J lost 1 base, with 9 bases between them. Here the CDR3 reads CASSLGWGNTEAFF. The CDR3 DNA follows: TGTGCCAGCAGCTTGGGGTGGGGGAACACTGAAGCTTTCTTT. Full variable domain (outside the CDR3, taken from reference TRBV11-3 and TRBJ1-1): EAGVVQSPRYKIIEKKQPVAFWCNPISGHNTLYWYLQNLGQGPELLIRYENEEAVDDSQLPKDRFSAERLKGVDSTLKIQPAELGDSAVYLCASSLGWGNTEAFFGQGTRLTVV.

This chain uses TRBV30 with TRBJ1-2; a possible D gene is TRBD1 (5 bases). The CDR3 spans 13 residues. V gave up 7 bases and J gave up 7 bases, with 19 bases separating them. Germline loops: CDR1 GTSNPN, CDR2 SVGIG (reference sequence). CDR3 sequence reads: CAFTPAGLTGYTF. Here the CDR3 DNA reads TGTGCCTTCACTCCGGCGGGGCTGACTGGCTACACCTTC. Full variable domain (missing parts from reference TRBV30 and TRBJ1-2): SQTIHQWPATLVQPVGSPLSLECTVEGTSNPNLYWYRQAAGRGLQLLFYSVGIGQISSEVPQNLSASRPQDRQFILSSKKLLLSDSGFYLCAFTPAGLTGYTFGSGTRLTVV.

The chain uses TRBV19 and TRBJ2-7; 9 bases map to TRBD1. Per the germline V gene, CDR1 is LNHDA and CDR2 is SQIVND (reference sequence). V shed 5 bases and J 3 bases; nucleotides not matched to a gene: 8. This CDR3 has 15 residues. The CDR3 DNA sequence: TGTGCCAGTAGTCCGATGGACAGGGGCCTCTACGAGCAGTACTTC. Residues: CASSPMDRGLYEQYF. Full variable domain (outside the CDR3, taken from reference TRBV19 and TRBJ2-7): DGGITQSPKYLFRKEGQNVTLSCEQNLNHDAMYWYRQDPGQGLRLIYYSQIVNDFQKGDIAEGYSVSREKKESFPLTVTSAQKNPTAFYLCASSPMDRGLYEQYFGPGTRLTVT.

Judged by abundance, this clone is medium-sized. This rearrangement joins TRBV11-3 to TRBJ2-2; 10 bases map to TRBD2. Germline CDR1 is SGHNT and CDR2 is YENEEA. V dropped 4 bases and J dropped 1; count of bases not matched to a gene: 3. The CDR3 contains 16 residues. The CDR3 loop reads CASSSGLAVNTGELFF. As DNA, the CDR3 is TGTGCCAGCAGCTCTGGACTAGCGGTGAACACCGGGGAGCTGTTTTTT.

The chain is built from TRBV30 and TRBJ2-2; the match to TRBD2 covers 8 bases. The CDR3 contains 14 residues. After removal of 0 bases from V and 5 bases from J, the junction contained 2 bases not matched to a gene. The V gene's germline CDR1 is GTSNPN and CDR2 SVGIG (reference sequence). In DNA, the CDR3 is TGTGCCTGGAGTGTCATAGCGGGGACCGGGGAGCTGTTTTTT. It is translated as CAWSVIAGTGELFF.

This chain joins TRBV7-7 and TRBJ1-1; D unresolved. CDR1 is SSHAT and CDR2 is FNYEAQ in the germline V gene (reference sequence). The germline V and J ends were trimmed by 5 bases and 0 bases, with 13 bases remaining between them. The CDR3 covers 15 residues. As DNA, the CDR3 is TGTGCCAGCAGCCGGAGAAATGGCCTGAACACTGAAGCTTTCTTT. Its protein is CASSRRNGLNTEAFF.

This clone was seen only a few times. The chain has TRBV11-3 and TRBJ1-3, with 9 bases aligning to TRBD1. V was pared by 4 bases and J by 2 bases, with 9 bases of the junction left unmatched. The CDR3 extends over 17 amino acids. In germline, CDR1 is SGHNT, CDR2 YENEEA. DNA for the CDR3: TGTGCCAGCAGCTGGGGACAGGGAGCGTCAGCTGGAAACACCATATATTTT. It translates to CASSWGQGASAGNTIYF.

The chain has TRBV9 and TRBJ2-3; 9 bases align to TRBD1. The V segment lost 3 bases and the J segment 4 bases; nucleotides outside the gene matches: 9. The CDR3 is 16 amino acids. Looked up from germline, CDR1 is SGDLS and CDR2 is YYNGEE. The CDR3 DNA reads TGTGCCAGCAGCGAGCGACAGGGGGAGATCGCAGATACGCAGTATTTT. Protein product: CASSERQGEIADTQYF.